The present T cell receptor beta chain was sequenced within a study of blood T cells in healthy people across ages. Broader study findings: PBMC samples, being unsorted, prevented any conclusive comparison of naive and antigen-experienced cells.

In germline, CDR1 is SGHAT, CDR2 FQDESV (reference sequence). The CDR3 consists of 16 residues. The V and J ends lost 5 bases and 2 bases, in that order; junction bases with no gene match: 9. Primed by a sample-barcoded 5' primer and a J-beta primer mix, a second PCR proceeded for 7 to 11 cycles. TCRdb processed the 5' RACE reads anew with MiXCR; each CDR3 protein has one entry. The table has around 1,700,000 distinct CDR3 sequences, 28% seen once. Concerning this clonotype itself: The antigen is unknown.

The chain is built from TRBV11-1 and TRBJ2-5, with TRBD1 identical over 9 bases. Specimen: blood. The source is a woman aged 25 to 39 in good health. The CDR3 here is CASSAWDREDQETQYF. In DNA form, the CDR3 reads TGTGCCAGCAGCGCCTGGGACAGGGAAGATCAAGAGACCCAGTACTTC.